The 8 T cell receptor beta chains below were found in one sample sequenced in a study of CD8 T cells in Susac syndrome (dated by TCRdb to between 2017 and 2020). Receptors were amplified or captured by the immunoSEQ multiplex PCR assay. RNA was extracted with the RNeasy kit and 0.5 to 1 ug was reverse transcribed using random hexamers. The public sequencing data were trimmed at Q25 with fastp and processed into clonotypes with MiXCR by TCRdb, which kept only in-frame beta chains. When rows share a CDR3 protein, they turn into one entry using the most common DNA and genes. Within this sample are 140,000 to 150,000 distinct CDR3 sequences, with roughly 95% of them counted one time only. The top ten constitute 0.065% to 0.1% of the sample. Sequences were obtained from CD4+ T cells from PBMCs. The receptors shown here come from a human donor with Susac syndrome.

The chain employs TRBV20-1 and TRBJ2-2; 8 nucleotides align to TRBD2. Germline CDR1 DFQATT, CDR2 SNEGSKA (reference sequence). Trimming took 1 base from V and 5 from J; bases not matched to a gene: 3. CDR3 length: 14 residues. The CDR3 sequence is CSARAGGPTGELFF. As DNA, the CDR3 is TGCAGTGCTAGAGCGGGGGGGCCGACCGGGGAGCTGTTTTTT.

The chain couples TRBV20-1 to TRBJ2-2; 11 bases map to TRBD2. With 0 bases clipped from V and 5 bases from J, the junction kept 5 bases outside the gene matches. This CDR3 region has 16 residues. CDR1 is DFQATT, CDR2 SNEGSKA, per germline (reference sequence). CDR3 in amino acids: CSARDPGLAETGELFF. CDR3 DNA sequence: TGCAGTGCTAGAGATCCGGGACTAGCGGAAACCGGGGAGCTGTTTTTT.

The genes are TRBV28 and TRBJ1-5; D gene unclear. The CDR3 covers 14 residues. Germline CDR1 and CDR2: MDHEN and SYDVKM. Trimming removed 3 bases at V and 2 bases at J, with 8 bases between. CDR3 residues: CASSLVDGNQPQHF. In nucleotides, the CDR3 is TGTGCCAGCAGTTTGGTCGACGGCAATCAGCCCCAGCATTTT.

The chain joins TRBV3-1 to TRBJ1-1; D might be TRBD1 (5 bases). Germline CDR1 LGHDT, CDR2 YNNKEL (reference sequence). V lost 3 bases and J lost 0, with 8 bases in between. There are 14 residues in the CDR3. DNA of the CDR3: TGTGCCAGCAGCCAGGGGGTACTGAACACTGAAGCTTTCTTT. Amino acid sequence: CASSQGVLNTEAFF.

V gene TRBV5-4 combines with J gene TRBJ2-7; possible D gene TRBD1, 6 bases. CDR3 size: 15 residues. The germline V gene encodes CDR1 SGHNT and CDR2 YYREEE (reference sequence). Trimming removed 1 base from V and 3 bases from J, with 14 bases in between. The CDR3 loop reads CASSLRGQQGYEQYF. The DNA for the CDR3 is TGTGCCAGCAGCTTGCGCGGTCAACAGGGCTACGAGCAGTACTTC.

The chain uses TRBV28 and TRBJ2-6; D ambiguous. V lost 3 bases and J 1 base, leaving 7 bases between the germline ends. CDR3 length: 15 residues. CDR1 and CDR2 (germline): MDHEN, SYDVKM. The chain's CDR3 is CASSLLNSGANVLTF. For the CDR3, the DNA is TGTGCCAGCAGTTTGTTAAATTCTGGGGCCAACGTCCTGACTTTC.

The gene calls are TRBV12-3 or TRBV12-4 and TRBJ1-6; tentative D call: TRBD1 (5 bases). The CDR3 runs 13 residues. V lost 10 bases and J lost 10, with 17 bases in between. CDR3 DNA sequence: TGTGCCACAGCCCTCAGGGCCGAGTCACCCCTCCACTTT. Protein sequence: CATALRAESPLHF.

This clonotype was detected once. The chain joins TRBV7-9 to TRBJ2-2, with TRBD2 as a possible D gene (6 bases). Germline V gives CDR1 SEHNR, CDR2 FQNEAQ (reference sequence). The CDR3 has 16 residues. Trimming took 2 bases from V and 4 from J, leaving 14 bases between them. The CDR3, as DNA: TGTGCCAGCAGCTTACGGGGCGGGGTTTCCACCGGGGAGCTGTTTTTT. Amino acids: CASSLRGGVSTGELFF.